This TCR beta chain was recovered during a study of CD8 T cells in Susac syndrome. Study-wide results and limits: In Susac syndrome, CD8+ expansion was highest in TEMRA and active disease.

The authors sequenced TCR beta from blood CD8+ and CD4+ T cells. After extraction with the RNeasy kit, about 0.5 to 1 ug of the RNA was reverse transcribed using random hexamers. TCRdb re-called the immunoSEQ multiplex PCR reads through MiXCR, storing one row per CDR3 protein. The sample lists fewer than 140,000 distinct CDR3 sequences, approximately 93% seen once, with over 0.4% in the top ten. Details on this clonotype: The antigen remains unidentified.

Sequences were obtained from CD8+ T cells from PBMCs. The sequence derives from a human donor with Susac syndrome.

The CDR3 DNA is TGTGCCAGCAGCGCCAGGGAAAGCGCTGTCACTGAAGCTTTCTTT. Amino acid sequence: CASSARESAVTEAFF. This rearrangement joins TRBV5-4 to TRBJ1-1; possible D gene TRBD1, 5 bases. CDR1 is SGHNT and CDR2 is YYREEE in the germline V gene (reference sequence). V lost 4 bases and J 4 bases, leaving 17 bases between the germline ends. The CDR3 consists of 15 residues.